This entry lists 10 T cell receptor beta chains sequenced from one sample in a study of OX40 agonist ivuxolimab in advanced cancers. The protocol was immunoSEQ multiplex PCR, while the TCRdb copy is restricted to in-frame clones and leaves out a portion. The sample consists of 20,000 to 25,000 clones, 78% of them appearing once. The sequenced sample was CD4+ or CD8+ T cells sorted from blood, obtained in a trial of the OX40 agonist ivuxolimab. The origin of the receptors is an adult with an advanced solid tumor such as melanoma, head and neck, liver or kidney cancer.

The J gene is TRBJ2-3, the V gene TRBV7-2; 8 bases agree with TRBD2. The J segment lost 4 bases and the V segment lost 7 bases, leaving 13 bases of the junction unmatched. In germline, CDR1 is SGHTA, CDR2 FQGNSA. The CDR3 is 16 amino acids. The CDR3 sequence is CASILDPAGAPDTQYF. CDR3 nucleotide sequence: TGTGCCAGCATTCTGGACCCAGCGGGAGCGCCAGATACGCAGTATTTT.

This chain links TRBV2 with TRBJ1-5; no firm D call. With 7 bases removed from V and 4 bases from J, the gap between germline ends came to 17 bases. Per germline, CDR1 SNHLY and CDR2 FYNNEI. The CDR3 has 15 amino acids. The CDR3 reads CASKSSAQLNQPQHF. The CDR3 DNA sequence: TGTGCCAGCAAAAGCTCAGCCCAGTTAAATCAGCCCCAGCATTTT.

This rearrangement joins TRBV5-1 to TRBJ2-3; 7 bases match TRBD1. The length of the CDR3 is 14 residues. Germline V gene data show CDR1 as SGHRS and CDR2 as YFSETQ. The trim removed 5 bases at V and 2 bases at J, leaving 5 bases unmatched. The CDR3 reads CASRMTGTTDTQYF. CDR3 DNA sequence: TGCGCCAGCAGGATGACAGGGACCACAGATACGCAGTATTTT.

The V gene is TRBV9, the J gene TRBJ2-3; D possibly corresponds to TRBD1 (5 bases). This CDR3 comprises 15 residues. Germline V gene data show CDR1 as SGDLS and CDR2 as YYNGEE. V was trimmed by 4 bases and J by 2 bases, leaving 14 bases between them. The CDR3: CASSPLQGSTDTQYF. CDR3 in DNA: TGTGCCAGCAGCCCCCTCCAGGGCTCCACAGATACGCAGTATTTT. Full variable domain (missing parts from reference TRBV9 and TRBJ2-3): DSGVTQTPKHLITATGQRVTLRCSPRSGDLSVYWYQQSLDQGLQFLIQYYNGEERAKGNILERFSAQQFPDLHSELNLSSLELGDSALYFCASSPLQGSTDTQYFGPGTRLTVL.

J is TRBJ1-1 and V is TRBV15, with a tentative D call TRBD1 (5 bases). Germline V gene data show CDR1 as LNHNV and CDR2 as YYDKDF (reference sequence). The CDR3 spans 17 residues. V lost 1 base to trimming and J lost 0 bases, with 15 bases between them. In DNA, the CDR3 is TGTGCCACCAGCAGAGGGTCGCCAGGGTTCATGAACACTGAAGCTTTCTTT. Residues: CATSRGSPGFMNTEAFF.

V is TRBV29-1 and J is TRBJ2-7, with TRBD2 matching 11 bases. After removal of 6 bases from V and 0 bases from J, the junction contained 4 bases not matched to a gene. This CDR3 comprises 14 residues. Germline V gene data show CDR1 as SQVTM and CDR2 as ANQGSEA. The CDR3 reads CSVLAGGSSYEQYF. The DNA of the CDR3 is TGCAGCGTCTTAGCGGGGGGGAGCTCCTACGAGCAGTACTTC.

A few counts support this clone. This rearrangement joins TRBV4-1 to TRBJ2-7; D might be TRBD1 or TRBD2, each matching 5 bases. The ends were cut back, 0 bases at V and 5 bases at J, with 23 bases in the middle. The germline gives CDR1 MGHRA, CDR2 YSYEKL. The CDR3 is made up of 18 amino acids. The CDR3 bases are TGCGCCAGCAGCCAAGAGGATCGGGGCAGAACCCGCCGCGACGAGCAGTACTTC. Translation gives CASSQEDRGRTRRDEQYF.

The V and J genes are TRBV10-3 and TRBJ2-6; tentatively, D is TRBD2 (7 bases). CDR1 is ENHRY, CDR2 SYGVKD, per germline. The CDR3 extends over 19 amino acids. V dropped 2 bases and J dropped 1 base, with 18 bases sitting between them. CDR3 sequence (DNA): TGTGCCATCAGTGAGGAGCCTGCGGGGGCCTTATCTGGGGCCAACGTCCTGACTTTC. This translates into CAISEEPAGALSGANVLTF.

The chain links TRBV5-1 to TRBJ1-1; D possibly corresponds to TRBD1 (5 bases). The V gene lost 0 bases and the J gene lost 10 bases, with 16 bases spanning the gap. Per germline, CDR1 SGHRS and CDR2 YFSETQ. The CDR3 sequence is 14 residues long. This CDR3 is CASSLAERGSIAFF. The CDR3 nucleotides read TGCGCCAGCAGCTTGGCCGAAAGGGGCAGTATAGCTTTCTTT. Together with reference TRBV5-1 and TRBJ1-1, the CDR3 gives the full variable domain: KAGVTQTPRYLIKTRGQQVTLSCSPISGHRSVSWYQQTPGQGLQFLFEYFSETQRNKGNFPGRFSGRQFSNSRSEMNVSTLELGDSALYLCASSLAERGSIAFFGQGTRLTVV.

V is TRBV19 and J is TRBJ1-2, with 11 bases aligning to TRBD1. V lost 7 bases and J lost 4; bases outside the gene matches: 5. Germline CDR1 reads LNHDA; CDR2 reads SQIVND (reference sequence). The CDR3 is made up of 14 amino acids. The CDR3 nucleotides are TGTGCCAGTACCTGGACAGGGGGCGGCTATGGCTACACCTTC. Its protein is CASTWTGGGYGYTF. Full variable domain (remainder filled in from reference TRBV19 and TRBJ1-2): DGGITQSPKYLFRKEGQNVTLSCEQNLNHDAMYWYRQDPGQGLRLIYYSQIVNDFQKGDIAEGYSVSREKKESFPLTVTSAQKNPTAFYLCASTWTGGGYGYTFGSGTRLTVV.